This T cell receptor beta chain derives from a study of cytomegalovirus exposure and HLA in healthy donors. Notes on the study in general: Data from an earlier analysis indicated that most TCR beta V segments were productive either about 90% or about 30% of the time.

Sampled while nominally healthy, donors likely had unrecorded immune exposures. In its sample, this clone was seen once. Its antigen is unknown. Trimming shortened V by 5 bases and J by 4 bases, and 14 bases separated the two germline ends. The CDR3 sequence is 14 residues long. Per the germline V gene, CDR1 is SGHNT and CDR2 is YENEEA. The PCR made use of 60 Vbeta and 13 Jbeta primers. Produced via immunoSEQ multiplex PCR; TCRdb's table is partial and in-frame only. The data hold around 99,000 clones, with about 81% observed a single time. This TCR was sampled from a man aged 25-40 years in good health and CMV-seropositive. Sequencing was done on a sample of PBMCs. V is TRBV11-3 and J is TRBJ1-2; D remains unclear. The CDR3 reads CASSLQAGRYGYTF. The CDR3 region has the DNA TGTGCCAGCAGCCTCCAGGCAGGCCGCTATGGCTACACCTTC. The whole variable domain, filled in from reference TRBV11-3 and TRBJ1-2, reads EAGVVQSPRYKIIEKKQPVAFWCNPISGHNTLYWYLQNLGQGPELLIRYENEEAVDDSQLPKDRFSAERLKGVDSTLKIQPAELGDSAVYLCASSLQAGRYGYTFGSGTRLTVV.